This T cell receptor beta chain was profiled in a study of breast tumors, draining lymph nodes, adjacent tissues. Study results and caveats: Tumor repertoires ranked between lymph nodes and nontumor tissue in diversity, with V and J gene preferences. Luminal-like breast cancer showed significantly higher tumor–nontumor repertoire similarity than basal-like. Data only fit, rather than demonstrated, lymph node origin of most tumor T cells.

The lymph nodes were axillary draining lymph nodes from breast cancer patients. This CDR3 has 15 residues. Germline V gene lookup returns CDR1 PRHDT and CDR2 FYEKMQ (reference sequence). Trimming cost V 5 bases and J 2 bases, with 10 bases left between them. This clonotype was counted only a few times. The target antigen is unknown. TCRdb passed the multiplex PCR reads through MiXCR, listing each CDR3 protein once. The sample contains around 130,000 distinct CDR3 sequences, 21% of which appear only once. The sequence was collected from a female donor with breast cancer. Some clones in this sample may be carry-over from other donors' samples. The sample consisted of axillary lymph node tissue. The rearrangement joins TRBV13 to TRBJ2-6; D is possibly TRBD1 or TRBD2 (5 bases each). The CDR3 loop is CASSLLGAGANVLTF. CDR3 nucleotide sequence: TGTGCCAGCAGCCTTCTGGGGGCTGGGGCCAACGTCCTGACTTTC.